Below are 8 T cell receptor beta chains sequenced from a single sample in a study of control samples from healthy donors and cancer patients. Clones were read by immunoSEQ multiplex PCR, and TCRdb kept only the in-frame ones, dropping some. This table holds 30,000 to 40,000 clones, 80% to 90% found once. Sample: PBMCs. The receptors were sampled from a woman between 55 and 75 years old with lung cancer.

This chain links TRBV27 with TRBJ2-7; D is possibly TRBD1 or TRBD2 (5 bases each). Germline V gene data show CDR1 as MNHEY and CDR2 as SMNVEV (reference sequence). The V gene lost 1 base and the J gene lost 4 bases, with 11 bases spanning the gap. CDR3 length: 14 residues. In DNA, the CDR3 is TGTGCCAGCAGTTTATTGGGGGTAGGTTACGAGCAGTACTTC. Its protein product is CASSLLGVGYEQYF.

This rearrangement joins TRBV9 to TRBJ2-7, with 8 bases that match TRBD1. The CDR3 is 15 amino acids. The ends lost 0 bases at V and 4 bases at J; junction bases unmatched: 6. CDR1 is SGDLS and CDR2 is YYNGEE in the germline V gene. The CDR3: CASSVGGTGWYEQYF. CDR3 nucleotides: TGTGCCAGCAGCGTAGGGGGGACAGGATGGTACGAGCAGTACTTC.

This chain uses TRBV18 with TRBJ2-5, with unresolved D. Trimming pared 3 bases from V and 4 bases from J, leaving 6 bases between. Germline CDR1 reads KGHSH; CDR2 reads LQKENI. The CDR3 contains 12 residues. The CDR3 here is CASSPRVETQYF. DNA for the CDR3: TGTGCCAGCTCACCGCGAGTAGAGACCCAGTACTTC.

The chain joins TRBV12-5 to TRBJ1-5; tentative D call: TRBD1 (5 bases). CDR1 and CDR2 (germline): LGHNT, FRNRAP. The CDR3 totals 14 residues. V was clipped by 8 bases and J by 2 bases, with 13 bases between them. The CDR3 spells CASRLGGGNQPQHF. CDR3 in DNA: TGTGCTAGTCGTCTGGGGGGTGGCAATCAGCCCCAGCATTTT.

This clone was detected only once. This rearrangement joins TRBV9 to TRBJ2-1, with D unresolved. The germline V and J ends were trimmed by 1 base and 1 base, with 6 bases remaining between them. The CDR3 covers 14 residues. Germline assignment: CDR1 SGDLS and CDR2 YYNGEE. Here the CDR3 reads CASSVSSSYNEQFF. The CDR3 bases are TGTGCCAGCAGCGTATCGAGTTCCTACAATGAGCAGTTCTTC.

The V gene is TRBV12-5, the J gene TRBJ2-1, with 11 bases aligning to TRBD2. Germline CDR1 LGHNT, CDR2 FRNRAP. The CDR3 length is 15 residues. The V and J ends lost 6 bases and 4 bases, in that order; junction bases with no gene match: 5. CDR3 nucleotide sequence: TGTGCTAGTGGCTCCGGGACTAGCGGTTACAATGAGCAGTTCTTC. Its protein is CASGSGTSGYNEQFF.

CDR3 loop: CASSGGSGGHQPQHF. CDR3 bases: TGTGCCAGCAGCGGGGGTTCAGGGGGACATCAGCCCCAGCATTTT. The gene calls are TRBV9 and TRBJ1-5, with 7 bases fitting TRBD1. V shed 3 bases, J shed 5 bases, and the junction held 8 bases outside the gene matches. The CDR3 runs to 15 residues. Germline V lookup: CDR1 SGDLS, CDR2 YYNGEE.

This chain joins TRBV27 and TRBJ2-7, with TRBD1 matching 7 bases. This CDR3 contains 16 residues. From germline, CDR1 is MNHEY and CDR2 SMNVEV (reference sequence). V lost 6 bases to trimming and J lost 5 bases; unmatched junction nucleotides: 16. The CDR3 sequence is CASRTLGTEGLNEQYF. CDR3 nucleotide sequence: TGTGCCAGCAGAACCCTCGGGACAGAAGGTTTAAACGAGCAGTACTTC.